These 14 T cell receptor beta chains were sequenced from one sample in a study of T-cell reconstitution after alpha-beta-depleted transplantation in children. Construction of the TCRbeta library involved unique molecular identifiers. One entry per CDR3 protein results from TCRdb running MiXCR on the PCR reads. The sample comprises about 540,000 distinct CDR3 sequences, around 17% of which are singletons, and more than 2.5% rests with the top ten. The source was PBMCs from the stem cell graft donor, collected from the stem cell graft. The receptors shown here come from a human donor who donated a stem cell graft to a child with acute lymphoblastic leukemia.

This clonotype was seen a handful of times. The CDR3 bases are TGTGCCAGCAATCACGGGTCCTACAATGAGCAGTTCTTC. Translation: CASNHGSYNEQFF. This rearrangement joins TRBV6-1 to TRBJ2-1; no reliable D call. The V and J ends lost 7 bases and 1 base respectively, with 8 bases between them. This CDR3 region has 13 residues. CDR1 and CDR2 from the germline V gene are MNHNS and SASEGT.

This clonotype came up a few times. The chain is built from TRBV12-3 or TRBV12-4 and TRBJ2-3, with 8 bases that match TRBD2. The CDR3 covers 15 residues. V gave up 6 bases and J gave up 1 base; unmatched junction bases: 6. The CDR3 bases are TGTGCCAGCAGCCGTAATAGCGGGGGCACAGATACGCAGTATTTT. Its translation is CASSRNSGGTDTQYF.

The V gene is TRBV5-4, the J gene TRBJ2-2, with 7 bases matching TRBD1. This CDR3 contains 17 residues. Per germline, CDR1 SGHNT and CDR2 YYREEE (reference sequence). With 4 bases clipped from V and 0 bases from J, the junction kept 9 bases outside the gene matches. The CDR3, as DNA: TGTGCCAGCAGCCCCTGGACAGGAATCGCGAACACCGGGGAGCTGTTTTTT. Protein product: CASSPWTGIANTGELFF. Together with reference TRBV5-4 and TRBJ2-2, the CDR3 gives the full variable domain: ETGVTQSPTHLIKTRGQQVTLRCSSQSGHNTVSWYQQALGQGPQFIFQYYREEENGRGNFPPRFSGLQFPNYSSELNVNALELDDSALYLCASSPWTGIANTGELFFGEGSRLTVL.

CDR3 bases: TGCGCCAGCAGCTTCGGACTAGCGGGAGTCCGCTCCTACAATGAGCAGTTCTTC. This encodes CASSFGLAGVRSYNEQFF. The V gene is TRBV5-1, the J gene TRBJ2-1; TRBD2 agrees at 13 bases. The CDR3 spans 18 residues. The germline V gene encodes CDR1 SGHRS and CDR2 YFSETQ. V lost 2 bases and J lost 0; bases outside the gene matches: 5.

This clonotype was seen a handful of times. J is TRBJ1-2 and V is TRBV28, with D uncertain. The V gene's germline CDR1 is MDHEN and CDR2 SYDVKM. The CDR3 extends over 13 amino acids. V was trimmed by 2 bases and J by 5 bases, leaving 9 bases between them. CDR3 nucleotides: TGTGCCAGCAGTTTAGGTTTCCTATATGGCTACACCTTC. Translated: CASSLGFLYGYTF.

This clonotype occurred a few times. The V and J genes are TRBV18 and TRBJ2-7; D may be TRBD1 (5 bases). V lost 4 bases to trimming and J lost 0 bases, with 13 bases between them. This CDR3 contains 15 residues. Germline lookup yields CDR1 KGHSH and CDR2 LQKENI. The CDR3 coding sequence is TGTGCCAGCTCACAATCGGCAGGGTCCTCCTACGAGCAGTACTTC. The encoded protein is CASSQSAGSSYEQYF.

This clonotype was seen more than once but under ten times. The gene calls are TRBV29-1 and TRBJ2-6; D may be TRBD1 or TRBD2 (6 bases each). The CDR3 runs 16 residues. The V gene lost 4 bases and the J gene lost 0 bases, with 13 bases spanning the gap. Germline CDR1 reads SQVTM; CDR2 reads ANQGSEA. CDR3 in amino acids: CSVVGGPSSGANVLTF. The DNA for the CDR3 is TGCAGCGTTGTGGGGGGCCCAAGCTCTGGGGCCAACGTCCTGACTTTC. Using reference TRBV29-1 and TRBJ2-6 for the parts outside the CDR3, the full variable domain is SAVISQKPSRDICQRGTSLTIQCQVDSQVTMMFWYRQQPGQSLTLIATANQGSEATYESGFVIDKFPISRPNLTFSTLTVSNMSPEDSSIYLCSVVGGPSSGANVLTFGAGSRLTVL.

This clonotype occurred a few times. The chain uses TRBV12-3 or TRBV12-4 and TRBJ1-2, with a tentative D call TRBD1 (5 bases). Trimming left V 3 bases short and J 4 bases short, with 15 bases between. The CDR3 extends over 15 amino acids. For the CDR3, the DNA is TGTGCCAGCAGTTTCACAGGCTCGATGTTCTATGGCTACACCTTC. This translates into CASSFTGSMFYGYTF.

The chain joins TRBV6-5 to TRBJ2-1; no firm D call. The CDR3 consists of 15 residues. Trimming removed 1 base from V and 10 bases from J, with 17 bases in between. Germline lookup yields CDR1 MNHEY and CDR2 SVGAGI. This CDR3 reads CASSYFGPHRTEQFF. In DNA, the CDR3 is TGTGCCAGCAGTTACTTCGGACCCCACCGGACGGAGCAGTTCTTC.

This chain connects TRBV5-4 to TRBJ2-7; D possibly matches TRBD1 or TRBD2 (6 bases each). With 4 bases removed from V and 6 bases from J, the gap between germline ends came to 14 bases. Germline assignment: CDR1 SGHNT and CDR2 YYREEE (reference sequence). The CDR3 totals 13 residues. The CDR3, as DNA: TGTGCCAGCAGCCAAGAGCCGGGGGCCGAGCAGTACTTC. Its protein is CASSQEPGAEQYF.

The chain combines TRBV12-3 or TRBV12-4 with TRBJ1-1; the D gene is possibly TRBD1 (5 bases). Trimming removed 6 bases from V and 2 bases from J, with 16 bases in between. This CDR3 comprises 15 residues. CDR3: CASSQGAFINTEAFF. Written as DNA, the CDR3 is TGTGCCAGCAGCCAAGGGGCGTTTATCAACACTGAAGCTTTCTTT.

This CDR3 reads CSARPLVSTEQFF. DNA of the CDR3: TGCAGTGCTAGGCCGCTAGTGAGCACTGAGCAGTTCTTC. The chain has TRBV20-1 and TRBJ2-1; D unresolved. Trimming removed 3 bases from V and 9 bases from J, with 15 bases in between. The CDR3 runs to 13 residues. Germline-derived CDR1 and CDR2 are DFQATT and SNEGSKA (reference sequence).

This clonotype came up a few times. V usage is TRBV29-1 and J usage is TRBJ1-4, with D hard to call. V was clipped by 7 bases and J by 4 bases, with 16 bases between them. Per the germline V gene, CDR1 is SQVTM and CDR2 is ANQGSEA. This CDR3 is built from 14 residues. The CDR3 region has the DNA TGCAGCGCGCTTGGAGGCACAGTTAATGAAAAACTGTTTTTT. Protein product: CSALGGTVNEKLFF.

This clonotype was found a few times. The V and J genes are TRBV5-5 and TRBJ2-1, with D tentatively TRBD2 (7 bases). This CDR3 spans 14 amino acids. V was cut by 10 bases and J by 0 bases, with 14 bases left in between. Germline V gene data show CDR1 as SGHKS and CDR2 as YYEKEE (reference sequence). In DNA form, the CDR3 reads TGTGCCGGGGGGGGGCAGAGCTCCTACAATGAGCAGTTCTTC. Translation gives CAGGGQSSYNEQFF.